Shown below are 8 T cell receptor beta chains from a single sample sequenced in a study of OX40 agonist ivuxolimab in advanced cancers. The repertoire was sequenced with immunoSEQ multiplex PCR; TCRdb's copy has only in-frame clones and lacks some. The table shows 35,000 to 50,000 clones, with 88% occurring only once. Here the sequenced sample was CD4+ or CD8+ T cells sorted from blood, taken in a trial of the OX40 agonist ivuxolimab. Receptor source: an adult with an advanced solid tumor such as melanoma, head and neck, liver or kidney cancer.

In nucleotides, the CDR3 is TGTGCCAGCAGCGTGAATACAGGGGGTCCCACCGGGGAGCTGTTTTTT. Protein sequence: CASSVNTGGPTGELFF. The chain combines TRBV9 with TRBJ2-2; 8 nucleotides line up with TRBD1. Trimming removed 2 bases from V and 4 bases from J; junction bases left unmatched: 7. CDR3 length equals 16 residues. The V gene's germline CDR1 is SGDLS and CDR2 YYNGEE.

This chain uses TRBV7-2 with TRBJ1-5, with 8 bases lining up with TRBD1. The V and J ends lost 4 bases and 0 bases, in that order; junction bases with no gene match: 8. This CDR3 is 17 amino acids long. Germline lookup yields CDR1 SGHTA and CDR2 FQGNSA. In nucleotides, the CDR3 is TGTGCCAGCAGCTCCCCAGGGGGCCTATATAGCAATCAGCCCCAGCATTTT. Protein product: CASSSPGGLYSNQPQHF.

The chain links TRBV11-2 to TRBJ2-4; either TRBD1 or TRBD2 may supply D (5 bases each). Germline lookup yields CDR1 SGHAT and CDR2 FQNNGV. The CDR3 runs to 16 residues. With 3 bases removed from V and 6 bases from J, the gap between germline ends came to 18 bases. Here the CDR3 reads CASSFPPRGRGNIQYF. CDR3 coding DNA: TGTGCCAGCAGCTTCCCCCCGAGGGGCCGGGGAAACATTCAGTACTTC.

This clone appeared a few times. The chain recombines TRBV28 with TRBJ2-7; the D gene is possibly TRBD1 (6 bases). Trimming removed 6 bases from V and 2 bases from J, with 14 bases in between. The CDR3 has 14 amino acids. Germline V gene data show CDR1 as MDHEN and CDR2 as SYDVKM. The CDR3 DNA follows: TGTGCCAGCAGCCCCCCGACAGGAACCTACGAGCAGTACGTC. This translates into CASSPPTGTYEQYV.

This rearrangement joins TRBV9 to TRBJ2-2, with D maybe TRBD2 (6 bases). V dropped 5 bases and J dropped 2 bases, with 13 bases sitting between them. CDR3 length equals 15 residues. Germline V gene sequence: CDR1 SGDLS, CDR2 YYNGEE. CDR3 amino acids: CASRRTGGNTGELFF. CDR3 in DNA: TGTGCCAGCAGGCGTACCGGGGGAAACACCGGGGAGCTGTTTTTT.

This clone was observed a single time. This sequence joins TRBV7-3 and TRBJ1-2; D remains ambiguous. The CDR3 extends over 16 amino acids. Germline V CDR1 and CDR2: SGHTA, FQGTGA. Trimming cost V 5 bases and J 5 bases, with 21 bases left between them. The CDR3 region has the DNA TGTGCCAGCAGCGGATTGGGAGCACGGGTACTATATGGCTACACCTTC. Protein: CASSGLGARVLYGYTF.

The chain has TRBV5-1 and TRBJ2-2, with 9 positions matching TRBD1. V trimming: 2 bases; J trimming: 3 bases; junction bases outside the gene matches: 5. There are 16 residues in the CDR3. Germline V lookup: CDR1 SGHRS, CDR2 YFSETQ. CDR3 residues: CASSLYRDRDTGELFF. CDR3 nucleotides: TGCGCCAGCAGCTTATACCGGGACAGGGACACCGGGGAGCTGTTTTTT.

V usage is TRBV19 and J usage is TRBJ1-3; D uncertain. CDR1 LNHDA and CDR2 SQIVND come from the germline V gene (reference sequence). V was shortened by 8 bases and J by 0 bases, with 14 bases between the two germline ends. The CDR3 runs to 15 residues. CDR3 amino acids: CASSDGVHSGNTIYF. The CDR3 nucleotides read TGTGCCAGTTCGGACGGAGTCCACTCTGGAAACACCATATATTTT.